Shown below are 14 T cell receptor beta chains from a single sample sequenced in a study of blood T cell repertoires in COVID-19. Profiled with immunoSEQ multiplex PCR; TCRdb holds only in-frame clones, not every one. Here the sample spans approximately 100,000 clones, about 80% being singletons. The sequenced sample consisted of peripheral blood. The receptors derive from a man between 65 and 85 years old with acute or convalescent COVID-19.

CDR3 nucleotide sequence: TGCGCCAGCAGCTCCCTGGGGGGGAACACTGAAGCTTTCTTT. Its translation is CASSSLGGNTEAFF. The J gene is TRBJ1-1, the V gene TRBV5-1; maybe TRBD1 (5 bases). Germline V gives CDR1 SGHRS, CDR2 YFSETQ. V was shortened by 3 bases and J by 1 base, with 10 bases between the two germline ends. This CDR3 comprises 14 residues.

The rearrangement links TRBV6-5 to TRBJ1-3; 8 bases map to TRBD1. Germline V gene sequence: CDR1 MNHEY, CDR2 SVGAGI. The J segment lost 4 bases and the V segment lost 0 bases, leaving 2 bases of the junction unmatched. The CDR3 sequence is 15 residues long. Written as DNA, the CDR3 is TGTGCCAGCAGTTACTCCGGGACAGGAGGAAACACCATATATTTT. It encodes CASSYSGTGGNTIYF.

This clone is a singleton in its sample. CDR3 nucleotides: TGTGCCAGCAGCCCCGACGGGGGGTCCTACAATGAGCAGTTCTTC. Protein product: CASSPDGGSYNEQFF. V and J are TRBV7-9 and TRBJ2-1; 7 positions agree with TRBD2. The CDR3 covers 15 residues. Germline V CDR1 and CDR2: SEHNR, FQNEAQ (reference sequence). After removal of 5 bases from V and 1 base from J, the junction contained 5 bases not matched to a gene.

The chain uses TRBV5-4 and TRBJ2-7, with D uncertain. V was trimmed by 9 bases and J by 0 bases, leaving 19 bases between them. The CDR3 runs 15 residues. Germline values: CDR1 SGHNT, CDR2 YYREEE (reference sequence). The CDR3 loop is CATQDVPTPSYEQYF. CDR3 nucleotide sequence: TGTGCCACCCAGGATGTCCCAACACCCTCCTACGAGCAGTACTTC.

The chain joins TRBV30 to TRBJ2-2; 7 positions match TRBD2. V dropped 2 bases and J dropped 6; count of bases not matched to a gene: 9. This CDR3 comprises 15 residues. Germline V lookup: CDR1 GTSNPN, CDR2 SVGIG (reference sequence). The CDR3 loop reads CAWSTARGGAGELFF. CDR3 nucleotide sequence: TGTGCCTGGAGTACAGCTCGGGGAGGGGCCGGGGAGCTGTTTTTT.

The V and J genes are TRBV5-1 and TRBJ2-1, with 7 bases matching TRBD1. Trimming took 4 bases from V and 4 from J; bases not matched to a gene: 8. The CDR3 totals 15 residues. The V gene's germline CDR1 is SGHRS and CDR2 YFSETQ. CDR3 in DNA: TGCGCCAGCAGCACGACAGGGCCTCCTTACAATGAGCAGTTCTTC. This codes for CASSTTGPPYNEQFF.

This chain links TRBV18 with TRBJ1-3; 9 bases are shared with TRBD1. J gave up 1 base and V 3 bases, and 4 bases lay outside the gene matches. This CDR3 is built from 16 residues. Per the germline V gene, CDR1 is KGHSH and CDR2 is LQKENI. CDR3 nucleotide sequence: TGTGCCAGCTCACCCTCGACAGGGGGATCTGGAAACACCATATATTTT. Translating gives CASSPSTGGSGNTIYF.

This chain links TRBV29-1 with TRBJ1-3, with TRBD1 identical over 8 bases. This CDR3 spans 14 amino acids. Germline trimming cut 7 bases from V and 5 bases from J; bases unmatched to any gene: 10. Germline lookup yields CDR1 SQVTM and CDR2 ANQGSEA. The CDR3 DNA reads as TGCAGCGCGACCTCAGGGGGCGCGAGAAACACCATATATTTT. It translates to CSATSGGARNTIYF.

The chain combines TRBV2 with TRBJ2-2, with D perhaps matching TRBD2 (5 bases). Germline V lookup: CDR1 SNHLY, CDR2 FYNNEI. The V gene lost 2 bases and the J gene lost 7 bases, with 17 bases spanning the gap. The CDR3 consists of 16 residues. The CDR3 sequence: CASSEFTTGTNGELFF. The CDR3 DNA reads TGTGCCAGCAGTGAATTCACTACGGGAACCAACGGGGAGCTGTTTTTT.

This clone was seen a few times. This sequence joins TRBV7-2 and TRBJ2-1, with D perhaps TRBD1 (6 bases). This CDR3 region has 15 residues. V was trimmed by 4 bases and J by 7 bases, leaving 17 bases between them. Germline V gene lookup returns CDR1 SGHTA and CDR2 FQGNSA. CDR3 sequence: CASSSQQGRGNEQFF. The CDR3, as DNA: TGTGCCAGCAGCTCCCAGCAGGGGAGAGGAAATGAGCAGTTCTTC. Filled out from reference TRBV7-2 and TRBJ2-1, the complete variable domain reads GAGVSQSPSNKVTEKGKDVELRCDPISGHTALYWYRQSLGQGLEFLIYFQGNSAPDKSGLPSDRFSAERTGGSVSTLTIQRTQQEDSAVYLCASSSQQGRGNEQFFGPGTRLTVL.

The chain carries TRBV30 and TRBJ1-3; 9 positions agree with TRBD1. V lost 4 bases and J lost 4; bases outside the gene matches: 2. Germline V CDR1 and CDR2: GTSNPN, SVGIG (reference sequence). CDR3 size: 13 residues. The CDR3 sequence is CAWTGTGGNTIYF. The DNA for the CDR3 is TGTGCCTGGACCGGGACAGGGGGAAACACCATATATTTT. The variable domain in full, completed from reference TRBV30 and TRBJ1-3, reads SQTIHQWPATLVQPVGSPLSLECTVEGTSNPNLYWYRQAAGRGLQLLFYSVGIGQISSEVPQNLSASRPQDRQFILSSKKLLLSDSGFYLCAWTGTGGNTIYFGEGSWLTVV.

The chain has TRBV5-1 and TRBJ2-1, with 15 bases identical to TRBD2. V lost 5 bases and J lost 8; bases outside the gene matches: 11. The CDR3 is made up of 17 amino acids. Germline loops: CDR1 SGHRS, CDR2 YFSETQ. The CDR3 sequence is CASRWTSGGASRYEQFF. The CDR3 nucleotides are TGCGCCAGCAGGTGGACTAGCGGGGGGGCCTCGAGATATGAGCAGTTCTTC.

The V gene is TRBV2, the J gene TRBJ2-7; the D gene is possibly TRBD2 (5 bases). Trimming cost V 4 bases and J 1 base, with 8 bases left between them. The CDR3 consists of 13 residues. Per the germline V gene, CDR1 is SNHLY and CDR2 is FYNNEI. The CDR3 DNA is TGTGCCAGCAGTGGGACTGAGTCCTACGAGCAGTACTTC. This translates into CASSGTESYEQYF.

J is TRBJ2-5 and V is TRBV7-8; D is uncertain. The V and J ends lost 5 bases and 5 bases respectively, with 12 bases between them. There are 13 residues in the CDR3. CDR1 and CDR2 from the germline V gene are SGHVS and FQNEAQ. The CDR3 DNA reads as TGTGCCAGCAGCAGCAATCCCCGGGAGACCCAGTACTTC. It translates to CASSSNPRETQYF.